These 15 T cell receptor beta chains originate from one sample sequenced in a study of OX40 agonist ivuxolimab in advanced cancers. Sequencing used immunoSEQ multiplex PCR; TCRdb keeps in-frame clones, though not all of them. The sample yields about 70,000 clones, roughly 90% seen once. Sequenced material: CD4+ or CD8+ T cells sorted from blood, taken in a trial of the OX40 agonist ivuxolimab. These receptors were obtained from an adult with an advanced solid tumor such as melanoma, head and neck, liver or kidney cancer.

Written as DNA, the CDR3 is TGTGCCAGCAGTTATGGGGACAGGGACGACGAGCAGTACTTC. This translates into CASSYGDRDDEQYF. The chain joins TRBV6-5 to TRBJ2-7; 9 nucleotides line up with TRBD1. CDR1 MNHEY and CDR2 SVGAGI come from the germline V gene. V dropped 3 bases and J dropped 5; count of bases not matched to a gene: 5. The CDR3 has 14 residues.

The gene calls are TRBV5-8 and TRBJ2-2; maybe TRBD2 (7 bases). Trimming shortened V by 4 bases and J by 7 bases, and 17 bases separated the two germline ends. CDR1 and CDR2 from the germline V gene are SGHTS and YDEGEE. The CDR3 covers 15 residues. CDR3 coding DNA: TGTGCCAGCAGCCTTACACGGGGGGCCATCGGGGAGCTGTTTTTT. It specifies CASSLTRGAIGELFF. Together with reference TRBV5-8 and TRBJ2-2, the CDR3 gives the full variable domain: EAGVTQSPTHLIKTRGQQATLRCSPISGHTSVYWYQQALGLGLQFLLWYDEGEERNRGNFPPRFSGRQFPNYSSELNVNALELEDSALYLCASSLTRGAIGELFFGEGSRLTVL.

The V call is TRBV7-9, the J call TRBJ2-6, with D uncertain. CDR3 length equals 16 residues. Per germline, CDR1 SEHNR and CDR2 FQNEAQ (reference sequence). V was cut by 5 bases and J by 0 bases, with 11 bases left in between. The DNA for the CDR3 is TGTGCCAGCAGCCCAACCGGGTCCTCTGGGGCCAACGTCCTGACTTTC. Its translation: CASSPTGSSGANVLTF.

The genes are TRBV16 and TRBJ1-1; tentatively, D is TRBD1 (5 bases). With 1 base removed from V and 0 bases from J, the gap between germline ends came to 12 bases. The germline CDR1 and CDR2 sequences are KGHSY and FQNENV. The CDR3 consists of 16 residues. The CDR3: CASSQFDRNMNTEAFF. For the CDR3, the DNA is TGTGCCAGCAGCCAATTCGACAGAAACATGAACACTGAAGCTTTCTTT.

In its sample, this clone was seen once. The J gene is TRBJ2-1, the V gene TRBV2; 14 positions agree with TRBD2. V was pared by 6 bases and J by 4 bases, with 5 bases of the junction left unmatched. CDR1 and CDR2 (germline): SNHLY, FYNNEI. The CDR3 is made up of 16 amino acids. As DNA, the CDR3 is TGTGCCAGCAGGGGACTAGCGGGAGTTCCTTACAATGAGCAGTTCTTC. Protein sequence: CASRGLAGVPYNEQFF.

V gene TRBV5-1 combines with J gene TRBJ2-3, with a tentative D call TRBD2 (6 bases). The CDR3 consists of 19 residues. V gave up 0 bases and J gave up 1 base, with 21 bases separating them. In germline, CDR1 is SGHRS, CDR2 YFSETQ. DNA for the CDR3: TGCGCCAGCAGCTTGGCCGTAGGAGGGCGGGGTCTTCGCACAGATACGCAGTATTTT. This codes for CASSLAVGGRGLRTDTQYF.

The chain couples TRBV25-1 to TRBJ1-6; possibly TRBD1 for D (5 bases). The CDR3 totals 14 residues. V shed 5 bases and J shed 4 bases, with 9 bases lying between them. Germline values: CDR1 MGHDK, CDR2 SYGVNS. Here the CDR3 DNA reads TGTGCCAGCAGTACGCCAGGGTATAATTCACCCCTCCACTTT. Amino acids: CASSTPGYNSPLHF.

The V gene is TRBV7-9, the J gene TRBJ2-3; 7 nucleotides line up with TRBD1. The CDR3 extends over 14 amino acids. Germline values: CDR1 SEHNR, CDR2 FQNEAQ (reference sequence). V lost 5 bases to trimming and J lost 6 bases; unmatched junction nucleotides: 8. The CDR3 DNA follows: TGTGCCAGCAGCCCAGGACAGGCGAGGGATACGCAGTATTTT. Protein product: CASSPGQARDTQYF.

The chain combines TRBV7-9 with TRBJ2-2; D gene ambiguous. This CDR3 comprises 12 residues. The germline gives CDR1 SEHNR, CDR2 FQNEAQ (reference sequence). Between the trimmed V and J ends, which lost 5 bases and 7 bases, there was a span of 8 bases. The CDR3 sequence is CASSPTDGELFF. CDR3 sequence (DNA): TGTGCCAGCAGCCCCACAGACGGGGAGCTGTTTTTT.

V and J are TRBV5-1 and TRBJ1-2, with TRBD1 matching over 7 bases. The V and J ends lost 0 bases and 4 bases, in that order; junction bases with no gene match: 6. The CDR3 consists of 15 residues. The germline V gene encodes CDR1 SGHRS and CDR2 YFSETQ. CDR3 amino acids: CASSLEGAGGYGYTF. As DNA, the CDR3 is TGCGCCAGCAGCTTGGAGGGGGCTGGGGGCTATGGCTACACCTTC.

The genes are TRBV7-8 and TRBJ2-5; D may be TRBD2 (6 bases). Deletions cut 6 bases from V and 5 bases from J, with 13 bases between. CDR1 and CDR2 (germline): SGHVS, FQNEAQ. This CDR3 is built from 13 residues. CDR3 coding DNA: TGTGCCAGCAGTCGAGGGACTGGGGAGACCCAGTACTTC. Translated, it gives CASSRGTGETQYF. The whole variable domain, filled in from reference TRBV7-8 and TRBJ2-5, reads GAGVSQSPRYKVAKRGQDVALRCDPISGHVSLFWYQQALGQGPEFLTYFQNEAQLDKSGLPSDRFFAERPEGSVSTLKIQRTQQEDSAVYLCASSRGTGETQYFGPGTRLLVL.

V and J are TRBV5-8 and TRBJ1-3; D possibly corresponds to TRBD1 (5 bases). This CDR3 comprises 17 residues. V gave up 4 bases and J gave up 1 base, with 18 bases separating them. Germline V gene data show CDR1 as SGHTS and CDR2 as YDEGEE. CDR3 sequence reads: CASSGVGGPFSGNTIYF. CDR3 coding DNA: TGTGCCAGCAGCGGCGTGGGGGGTCCCTTTTCTGGAAACACCATATATTTT.

This rearrangement joins TRBV5-1 to TRBJ2-2; TRBD1 is a possible D gene (6 bases). CDR1 is SGHRS, CDR2 YFSETQ, per germline. The CDR3 runs 14 residues. V was pared by 4 bases and J by 1 base, with 8 bases between. The CDR3 sequence: CASSRDMNTGELFF. The CDR3 DNA follows: TGCGCCAGCAGCAGGGACATGAACACCGGGGAGCTGTTTTTT.

This clone has a single count. The rearrangement links TRBV5-1 to TRBJ2-2; D is uncertain. There are 13 residues in the CDR3. Germline CDR1 reads SGHRS; CDR2 reads YFSETQ. Trimming cost V 4 bases and J 1 base, with 5 bases left between them. The CDR3 here is CASSPQNTGELFF. In DNA, the CDR3 is TGCGCCAGCAGCCCACAGAACACCGGGGAGCTGTTTTTT.

The chain links TRBV29-1 to TRBJ2-7, with 7 positions matching TRBD1. From germline, CDR1 is SQVTM and CDR2 ANQGSEA. There are 13 residues in the CDR3. J gave up 4 bases and V 3 bases, and 6 bases lay outside the gene matches. The chain's CDR3 is CSVDHQGVYEQYF. The CDR3 nucleotides are TGCAGCGTTGACCACCAGGGGGTATACGAGCAGTACTTC.